What follows is one TCR beta chain and its context. The specificity of this receptor is unknown. One end of the junction fails to match germline, which may point to a read error. The sample belongs to a study of blood T cells in healthy people across ages (dated by TCRdb to the mid-2010s). Regarding the study in general: In model experiments, template switching captured roughly one uniquely barcoded TCR beta cDNA molecule for every two T cells. The study measured age-related changes in TCR beta repertoire diversity using deep sequencing normalized with unique cDNA molecular identifiers. Donors were grouped into four age groups: young (average 16 years), middle-aged (39), aged (approximately 67) and long-lived (around 82). To avoid experimental bias, donors of different ages were randomly spread across the sequencing lanes. The study analyzed two additional independent replicas of 1 million unique cDNA reads from the same blood draw for two donors, one aged 18 to 29 and one aged 80 or older.

Systemically healthy Caucasian individuals from Russia, about 38 in total and aged roughly 6 to 100 years, were included as donors. Each donor gave approximately 9.4 milliliters of peripheral blood, drawn into EDTA-treated Vacutainer tubes. Ficoll-Paque density-gradient centrifugation was used to isolate PBMCs, with at least 6 million obtained per sample. Total RNA was extracted from PBMCs with Trizol reagent, with at least 5 micrograms obtained per sample. For every donor, flow cytometry on a PBMC aliquot measured the percentage of naive CD45RAhigh/CD27high T cells. The CDR3 goes from the cysteine to the phenylalanine over 13 residues. Only the CDR3 part of the read is kept: 39 bases, read in frame from the first base. CDR1 and CDR2, looked up from the germline V gene, are MGHDK and SYGVNS. Library preparation used 5' RACE. The data were produced on an Illumina HiSeq 2500. A second PCR of roughly 7 to 11 cycles was performed with a sample-barcoded 5' primer and a J-beta primer mix. A unique molecular identifier was introduced onto each TCR beta cDNA molecule by a template-switch 5' adaptor carrying 12 random nucleotides. Each sample yielded at least 3 million CDR3-containing paired-end reads. The Mint cDNA synthesis kit, primed by a TRBC-specific oligonucleotide, was used to synthesize first-strand cDNA from all RNA. Following uracil-DNA glycosylase treatment, all cDNA underwent a first 18-cycle PCR with the universal primers M1SS and BC2_uni_R. Concerning the study's data processing: For normalization, 1 million high-quality reads were randomly selected from each sample, with every read carrying a distinct molecular identifier. Reads sharing molecular identifiers were discarded rather than binned into consensus sequences. MiTCR, run with a Q25 quality threshold and the strictest error-elimination algorithm, handled CDR3 identification, clonotype clustering and error correction. A nonparametric unseen species model with Euler transformation was used to estimate lower-bound total TCR beta diversity. TCRdb reworked the public reads: Q25 trimming with fastp, MiXCR clone assembly, productive beta chains retained. Rows with a matching CDR3 protein are joined into one entry that keeps the most common DNA and genes. The V and J calls, along with clone size, are taken from TCRdb and not from the paper's own processing. The sample contains some 1.6 million distinct CDR3 sequences, around 36% of them found a single time. Approximately 10% of the sample lies in the top ten.

What the study reported, not specific to this receptor: The long-lived group showed more naive CD4+ T cells, fewer expanded clones and increased TCR diversity than the aged group, suggesting age selection. Because the CMV infection status of the donors was unknown, age-related changes in expanded clonotypes may potentially have been confounded. Observed TCR beta diversity per million T cells fell roughly linearly with age, and a significant reduction was already apparent by age roughly 41. Total diversity estimates from one million sequenced T cells were considered lower bounds and underestimates. The percentage of naive T cells measured by flow cytometry correlated strongly with observed TCR beta diversity. Since profiling was done on bulk unsorted PBMCs, naive and antigen-experienced compartments could not be conclusively compared.

The sequencing input was blood. The V and J segments used are TRBV25-1 and TRBJ1-1; the D gene cannot be resolved reliably. The receptor was isolated from a woman aged 25-40 years in good health. The CDR3 region has the sequence CAGSERKGSEAFF. The DNA is as follows: TGTGCCGGCAGTGAAAGGAAGGGCTCCGAAGCTTTCTTT.